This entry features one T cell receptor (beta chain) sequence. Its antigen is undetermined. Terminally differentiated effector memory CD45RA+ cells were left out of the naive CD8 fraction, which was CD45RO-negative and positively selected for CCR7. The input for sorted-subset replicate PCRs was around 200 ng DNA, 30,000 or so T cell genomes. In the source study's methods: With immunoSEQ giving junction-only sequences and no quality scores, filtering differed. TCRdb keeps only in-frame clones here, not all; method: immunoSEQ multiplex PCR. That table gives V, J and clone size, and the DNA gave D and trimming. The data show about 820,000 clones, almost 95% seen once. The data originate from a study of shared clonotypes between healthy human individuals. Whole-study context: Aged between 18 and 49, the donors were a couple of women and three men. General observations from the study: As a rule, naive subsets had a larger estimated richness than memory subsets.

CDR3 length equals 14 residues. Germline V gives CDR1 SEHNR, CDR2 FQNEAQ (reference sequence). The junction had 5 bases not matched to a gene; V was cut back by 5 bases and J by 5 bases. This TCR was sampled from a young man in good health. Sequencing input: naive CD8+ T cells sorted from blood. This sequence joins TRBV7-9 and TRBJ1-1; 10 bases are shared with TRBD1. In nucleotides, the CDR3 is TGTGCCAGCAGCCTGGGACAGGGGATGACTGAAGCTTTCTTT. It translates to CASSLGQGMTEAFF.